The subject of this entry is one TCR beta chain. Antigen specificity is unknown. These data come from a study of T cells in Graves' hyperthyroidism and ophthalmopathy. On the study more broadly: Blood was drawn when the patient was first diagnosed and still untreated. Study findings and constraints: The model foresaw ophthalmopathy a median 6.5 months prior to onset.

Amplification yielded TCR beta CDR3 regions, with RNA transcripts as the source. Primed by the HTBI set, a first-round RT-PCR was run on the TCR CDR3. Using its own MiXCR run on the multiplex PCR reads, TCRdb lists one record per CDR3 protein. The sample includes just under 750,000 distinct CDR3 sequences, about 35% of them seen just once. CDR1 and CDR2 from the germline V gene are LGHNT and FRNRAP. The CDR3 spans 12 residues. No progression to ophthalmopathy during 18 months of follow-up defined stable disease. The hyperthyroidism was newly diagnosed and had lasted under 2 months; the patients were aged 18 to 65.

The sequence derives from a woman between 40 and 55 years old with Graves' hyperthyroidism. Specimen: blood. The V gene is TRBV12-5, the J gene TRBJ2-5, with D perhaps being TRBD1 or TRBD2 (6 bases each). The CDR3 DNA reads TGTGGACCCGGAGGGACAACCGAGACCCAGTACTTC. It specifies CGPGGTTETQYF.